This TCR beta chain was observed in a study of shared T cell receptors in the human thymus. The CDR3 has 14 residues. Germline V gene lookup returns CDR1 LNHDA and CDR2 SQIVND (reference sequence). V trimming: 5 bases; J trimming: 0 bases; junction bases outside the gene matches: 4. Generated by immunoSEQ multiplex PCR, the TCRdb table keeps only in-frame clones and is missing some. The data show roughly 700,000 clones, more than 75% seen once. This sample also belongs to another study, concerning human thymus T cells. That report adds: It was healthy Finnish infants having corrective surgery for congenital heart defects who were the donors. Corrective heart surgery yielded the resections from which the thymus tissue came. Use of V and J genes seemed skewed within the thymic and blood repertoires. Unrelated people showed highly overlapping thymic repertoires, related research reported.

The clonotype was recovered from a boy under three years old with a congenital heart defect. Material for sequencing was thymocytes. The chain combines TRBV19 with TRBJ2-7; 7 bases are a match to TRBD1. The CDR3 DNA sequence: TGTGCCAGTAGTGACAGGGCGACCTCCTACGAGCAGTACTTC. Amino acids: CASSDRATSYEQYF. The entire variable domain, with the rest obtained from reference TRBV19 and TRBJ2-7, is as follows: DGGITQSPKYLFRKEGQNVTLSCEQNLNHDAMYWYRQDPGQGLRLIYYSQIVNDFQKGDIAEGYSVSREKKESFPLTVTSAQKNPTAFYLCASSDRATSYEQYFGPGTRLTVT.